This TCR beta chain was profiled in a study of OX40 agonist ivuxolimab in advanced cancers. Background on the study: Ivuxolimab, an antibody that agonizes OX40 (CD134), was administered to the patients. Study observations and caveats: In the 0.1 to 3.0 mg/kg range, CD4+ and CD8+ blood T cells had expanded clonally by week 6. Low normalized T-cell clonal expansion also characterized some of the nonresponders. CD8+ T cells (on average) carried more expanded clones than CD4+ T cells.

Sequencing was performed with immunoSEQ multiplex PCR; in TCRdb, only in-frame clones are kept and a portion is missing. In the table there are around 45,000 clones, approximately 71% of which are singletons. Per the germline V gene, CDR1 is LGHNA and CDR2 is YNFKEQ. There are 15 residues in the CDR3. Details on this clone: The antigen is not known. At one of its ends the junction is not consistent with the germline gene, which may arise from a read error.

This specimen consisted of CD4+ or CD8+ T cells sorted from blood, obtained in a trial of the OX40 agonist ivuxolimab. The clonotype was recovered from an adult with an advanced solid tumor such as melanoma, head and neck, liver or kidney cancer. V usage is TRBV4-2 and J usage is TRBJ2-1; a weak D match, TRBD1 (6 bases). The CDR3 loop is CASTQSGHTYNEQFF. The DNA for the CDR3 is TGTGCCAGCACCCAATCGGGACACACCTACAATGAGCAGTTCTTC.